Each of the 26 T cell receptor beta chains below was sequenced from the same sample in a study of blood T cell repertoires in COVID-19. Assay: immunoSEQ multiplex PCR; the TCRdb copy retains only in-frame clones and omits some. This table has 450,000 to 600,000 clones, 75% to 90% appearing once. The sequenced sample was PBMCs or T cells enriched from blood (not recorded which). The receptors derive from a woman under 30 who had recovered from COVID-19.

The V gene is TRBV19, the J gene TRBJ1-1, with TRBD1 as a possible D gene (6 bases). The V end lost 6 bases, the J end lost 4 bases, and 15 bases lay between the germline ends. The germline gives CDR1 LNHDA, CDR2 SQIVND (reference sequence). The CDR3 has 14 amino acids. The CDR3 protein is CASSPTGYLTEAFF. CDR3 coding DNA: TGTGCCAGTAGCCCAACAGGGTACCTCACTGAAGCTTTCTTT. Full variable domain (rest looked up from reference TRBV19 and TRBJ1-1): DGGITQSPKYLFRKEGQNVTLSCEQNLNHDAMYWYRQDPGQGLRLIYYSQIVNDFQKGDIAEGYSVSREKKESFPLTVTSAQKNPTAFYLCASSPTGYLTEAFFGQGTRLTVV.

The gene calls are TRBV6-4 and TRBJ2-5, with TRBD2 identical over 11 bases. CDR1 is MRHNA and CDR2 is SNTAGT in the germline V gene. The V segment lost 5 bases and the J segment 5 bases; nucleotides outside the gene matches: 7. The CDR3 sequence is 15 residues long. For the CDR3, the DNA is TGTGCCAGCAGTATACTAGCGGGGGCAGGGGAGACCCAGTACTTC. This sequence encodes CASSILAGAGETQYF.

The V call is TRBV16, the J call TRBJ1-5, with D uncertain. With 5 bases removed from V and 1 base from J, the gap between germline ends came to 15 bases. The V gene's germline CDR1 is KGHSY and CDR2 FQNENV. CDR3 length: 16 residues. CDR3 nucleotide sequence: TGTGCCAGCAGCGGTTGGGGAGTAGGGAGCAATCAGCCCCAGCATTTT. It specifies CASSGWGVGSNQPQHF.

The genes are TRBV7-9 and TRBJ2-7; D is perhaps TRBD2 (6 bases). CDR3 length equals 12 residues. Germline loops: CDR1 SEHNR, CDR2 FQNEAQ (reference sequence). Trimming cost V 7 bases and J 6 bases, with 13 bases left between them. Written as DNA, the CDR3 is TGTGCCAGCAACGCCGCGGGGCTCGAGCAGTACTTC. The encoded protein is CASNAAGLEQYF.

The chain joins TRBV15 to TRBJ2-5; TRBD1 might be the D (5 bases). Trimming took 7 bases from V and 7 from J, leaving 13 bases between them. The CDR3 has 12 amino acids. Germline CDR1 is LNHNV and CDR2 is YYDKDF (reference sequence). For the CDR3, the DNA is TGTGCCACCAACTTCCCCCAGGGGACCCAGTACTTC. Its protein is CATNFPQGTQYF.

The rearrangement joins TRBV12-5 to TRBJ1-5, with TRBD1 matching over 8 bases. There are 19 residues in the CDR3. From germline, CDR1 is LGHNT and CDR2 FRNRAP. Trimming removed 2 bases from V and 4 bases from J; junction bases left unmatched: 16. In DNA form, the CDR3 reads TGTGCTAGTGGTTTGAGAGCCTTTGCGGGACAGGTTCAAAATCAGCCCCAGCATTTT. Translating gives CASGLRAFAGQVQNQPQHF.

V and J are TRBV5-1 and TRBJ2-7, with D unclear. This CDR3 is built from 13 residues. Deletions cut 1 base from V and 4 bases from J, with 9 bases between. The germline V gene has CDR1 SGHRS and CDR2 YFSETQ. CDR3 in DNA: TGCGCCAGCAGCTTGAGGAGTCCATACGAGCAGTACTTC. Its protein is CASSLRSPYEQYF.

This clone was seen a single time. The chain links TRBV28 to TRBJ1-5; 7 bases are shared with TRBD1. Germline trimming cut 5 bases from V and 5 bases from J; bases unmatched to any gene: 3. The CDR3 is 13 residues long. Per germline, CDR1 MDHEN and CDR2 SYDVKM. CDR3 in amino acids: CASSPDRDQPQHF. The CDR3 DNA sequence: TGTGCCAGCAGTCCTGACAGGGATCAGCCCCAGCATTTT.

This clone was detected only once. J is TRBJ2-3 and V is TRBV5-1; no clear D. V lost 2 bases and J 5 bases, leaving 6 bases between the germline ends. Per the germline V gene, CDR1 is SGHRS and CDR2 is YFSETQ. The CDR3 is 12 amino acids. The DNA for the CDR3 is TGCGCCAGCAGCTTAATTCAAGATACGCAGTATTTT. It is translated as CASSLIQDTQYF.

The DNA for the CDR3 is TGCAGCGTTGAAGGTCAAATGAACACTGAAGCTTTCTTT. Amino acid sequence: CSVEGQMNTEAFF. The J gene is TRBJ1-1, the V gene TRBV29-1, with no clear D. The V gene lost 1 base and the J gene lost 0 bases, with 6 bases spanning the gap. CDR1 is SQVTM, CDR2 ANQGSEA, per germline. The CDR3 totals 13 residues.

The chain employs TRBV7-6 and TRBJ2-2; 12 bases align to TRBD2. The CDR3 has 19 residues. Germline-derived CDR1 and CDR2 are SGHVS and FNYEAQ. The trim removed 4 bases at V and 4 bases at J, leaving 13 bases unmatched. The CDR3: CASSSIWASGGAGTGELFF. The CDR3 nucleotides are TGTGCCAGCAGCTCAATCTGGGCTAGCGGGGGGGCAGGCACCGGGGAGCTGTTTTTT.

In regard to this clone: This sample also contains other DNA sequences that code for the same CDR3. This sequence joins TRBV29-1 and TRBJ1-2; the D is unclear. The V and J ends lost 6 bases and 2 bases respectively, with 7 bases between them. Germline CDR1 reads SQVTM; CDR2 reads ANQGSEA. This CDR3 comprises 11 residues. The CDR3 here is CSVVENYGYTF. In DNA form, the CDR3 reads TGCAGCGTGGTTGAGAACTATGGCTACACCTTC.

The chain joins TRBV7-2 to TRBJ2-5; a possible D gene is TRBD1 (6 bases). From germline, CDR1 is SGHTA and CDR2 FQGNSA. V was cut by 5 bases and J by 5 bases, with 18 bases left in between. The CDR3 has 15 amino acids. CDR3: CASSHTRSRGETQYF. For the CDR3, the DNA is TGTGCCAGCAGCCACACACGTTCGAGGGGGGAGACCCAGTACTTC.

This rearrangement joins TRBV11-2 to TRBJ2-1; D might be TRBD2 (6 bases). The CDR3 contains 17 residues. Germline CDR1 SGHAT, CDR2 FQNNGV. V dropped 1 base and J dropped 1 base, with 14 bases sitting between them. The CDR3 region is CASSLAPLASSYNEQFF. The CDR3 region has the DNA TGTGCCAGCAGCTTAGCCCCACTAGCTTCATCCTACAATGAGCAGTTCTTC.

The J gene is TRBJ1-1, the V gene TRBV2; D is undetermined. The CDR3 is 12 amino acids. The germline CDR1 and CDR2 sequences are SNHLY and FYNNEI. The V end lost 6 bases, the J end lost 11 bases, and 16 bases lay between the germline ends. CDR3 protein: CASSEHASGAFF. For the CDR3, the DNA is TGTGCCAGCAGCGAGCACGCCTCGGGGGCTTTCTTT.

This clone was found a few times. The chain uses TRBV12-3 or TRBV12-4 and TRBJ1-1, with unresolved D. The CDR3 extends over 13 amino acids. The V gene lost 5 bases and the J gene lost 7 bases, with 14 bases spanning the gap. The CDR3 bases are TGTGCCAGCAGTGCGTGGGAGGCGAATGAAGCTTTCTTT. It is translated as CASSAWEANEAFF.

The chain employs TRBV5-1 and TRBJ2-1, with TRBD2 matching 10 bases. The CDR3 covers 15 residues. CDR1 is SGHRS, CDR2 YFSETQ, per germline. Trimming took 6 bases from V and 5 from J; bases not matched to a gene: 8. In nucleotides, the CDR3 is TGCGCCAGCACCAGTGTTAGCGGGGGGAACAATGAGCAGTTCTTC. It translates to CASTSVSGGNNEQFF.

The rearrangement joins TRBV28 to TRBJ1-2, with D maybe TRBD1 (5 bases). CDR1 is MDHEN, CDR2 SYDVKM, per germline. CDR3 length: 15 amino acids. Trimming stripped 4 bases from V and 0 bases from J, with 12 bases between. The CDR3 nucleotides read TGTGCCAGCAGTTCTAGGGGCAGCTCTAACTATGGCTACACCTTC. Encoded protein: CASSSRGSSNYGYTF.

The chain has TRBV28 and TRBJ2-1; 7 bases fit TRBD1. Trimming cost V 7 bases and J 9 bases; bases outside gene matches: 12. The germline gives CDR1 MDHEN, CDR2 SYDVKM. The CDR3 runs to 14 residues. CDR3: CASTPDRNEGEQFF. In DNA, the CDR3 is TGTGCCAGCACCCCGGACAGGAACGAGGGTGAGCAGTTCTTC. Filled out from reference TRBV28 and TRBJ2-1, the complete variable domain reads DVKVTQSSRYLVKRTGEKVFLECVQDMDHENMFWYRQDPGLGLRLIYFSYDVKMKEKGDIPEGYSVSREKKERFSLILESASTNQTSMYLCASTPDRNEGEQFFGPGTRLTVL.

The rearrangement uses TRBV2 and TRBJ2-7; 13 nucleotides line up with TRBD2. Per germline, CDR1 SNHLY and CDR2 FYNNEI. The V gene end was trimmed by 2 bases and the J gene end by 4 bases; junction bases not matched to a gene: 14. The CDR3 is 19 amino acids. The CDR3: CASSEILGLAGRRGYEQYF. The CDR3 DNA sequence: TGTGCCAGCAGTGAAATTTTGGGACTAGCGGGGCGCCGGGGTTACGAGCAGTACTTC.

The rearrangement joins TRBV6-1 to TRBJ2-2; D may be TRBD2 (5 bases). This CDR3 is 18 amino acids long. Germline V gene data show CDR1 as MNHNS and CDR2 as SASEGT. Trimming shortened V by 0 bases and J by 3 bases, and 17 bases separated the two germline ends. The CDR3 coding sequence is TGTGCCAGCAGTGAAGCGAAAGTTTGGGAGACCCACACCGGGGAGCTGTTTTTT. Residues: CASSEAKVWETHTGELFF.

The CDR3 region is CASSLWQSNEKLFF. CDR3 sequence (DNA): TGTGCCAGCAGCTTGTGGCAGTCAAATGAAAAACTGTTTTTT. The rearrangement uses TRBV5-4 and TRBJ1-4; D ambiguous. V was shortened by 1 base and J by 5 bases, with 9 bases between the two germline ends. The germline V gene has CDR1 SGHNT and CDR2 YYREEE (reference sequence). The CDR3 covers 14 residues. The variable domain in full, completed from reference TRBV5-4 and TRBJ1-4, reads ETGVTQSPTHLIKTRGQQVTLRCSSQSGHNTVSWYQQALGQGPQFIFQYYREEENGRGNFPPRFSGLQFPNYSSELNVNALELDDSALYLCASSLWQSNEKLFFGSGTQLSVL.

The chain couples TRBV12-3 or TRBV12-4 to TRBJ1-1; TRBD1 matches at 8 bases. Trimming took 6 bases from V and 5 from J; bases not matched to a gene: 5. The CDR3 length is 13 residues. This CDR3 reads CASSLTGETEAFF. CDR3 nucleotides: TGTGCCAGCAGCCTGACAGGGGAGACTGAAGCTTTCTTT.

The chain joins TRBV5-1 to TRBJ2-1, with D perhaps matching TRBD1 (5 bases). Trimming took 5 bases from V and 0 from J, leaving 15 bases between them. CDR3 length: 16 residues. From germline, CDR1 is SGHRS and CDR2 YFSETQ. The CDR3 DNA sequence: TGCGCCAGCAGTCACGAAACAGGTCTCTCCTACAATGAGCAGTTCTTC. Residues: CASSHETGLSYNEQFF.

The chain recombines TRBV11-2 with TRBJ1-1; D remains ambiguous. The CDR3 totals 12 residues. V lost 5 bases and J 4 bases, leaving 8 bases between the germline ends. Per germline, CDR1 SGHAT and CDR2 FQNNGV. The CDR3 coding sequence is TGTGCCAGCAGCCAGGTAGGCACTGAAGCTTTCTTT. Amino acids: CASSQVGTEAFF.

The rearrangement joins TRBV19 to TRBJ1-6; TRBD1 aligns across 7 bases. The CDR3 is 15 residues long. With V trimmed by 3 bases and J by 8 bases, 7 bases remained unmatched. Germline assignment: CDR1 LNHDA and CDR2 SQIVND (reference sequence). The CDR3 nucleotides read TGTGCCAGTAGTATCGGGGCAGGGGGAGATTCACCCCTCCACTTT. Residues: CASSIGAGGDSPLHF.